The 17 T cell receptor beta chains presented below share a single source sample, sequenced in a study of Graves' ophthalmopathy and Graves' hyperthyroidism. TCR beta CDR3 amplification used RNA transcripts. An initial RT-PCR round employing HTBI primers preceded a second-round multiplex PCR. One entry per CDR3 protein, called by TCRdb with MiXCR from the multiplex PCR reads. The profile covers a few hundred thousand distinct CDR3 sequences, with about 22% appearing a single time and about 40% taken by the ten largest. Sequencing was performed on peripheral blood. The receptors here all came from a woman aged 45-60 years with Graves' ophthalmopathy.

This clonotype was observed at least ten times. V gene TRBV6-5 combines with J gene TRBJ1-2, with unresolved D. Trimming removed 0 bases from V and 5 bases from J, with 13 bases in between. The CDR3 length is 15 residues. In germline, CDR1 is MNHEY, CDR2 SVGAGI. In nucleotides, the CDR3 is TGTGCCAGCAGTTACTCACGGGCAGCCACTTATGGCTACACCTTC. This encodes CASSYSRAATYGYTF.

The CDR3 nucleotides read TGTGCCAGCACCGGGGGACTAGCGGAAGACCGAGAGACCCAGTACTTC. Encoded protein: CASTGGLAEDRETQYF. This chain uses TRBV7-2 with TRBJ2-5; 11 positions match TRBD2. With V trimmed by 7 bases and J by 4 bases, 11 bases remained unmatched. The CDR3 has 16 amino acids. CDR1 and CDR2 from the germline V gene are SGHTA and FQGNSA.

This clonotype has more than one count but fewer than ten. The rearrangement uses TRBV10-3 and TRBJ1-3; D is undetermined. Germline CDR1 is ENHRY and CDR2 is SYGVKD. This CDR3 spans 15 amino acids. Trimming took off 10 bases at V and 4 bases at J, with 20 bases between the two ends. The CDR3 protein is CATRSYPEEGNTIYF. The CDR3 nucleotides are TGTGCCACCCGAAGTTATCCGGAAGAGGGAAACACCATATATTTT.

This clonotype was found many times. The chain uses TRBV7-2 and TRBJ2-7; D not resolved. V lost 1 base and J lost 0, with 7 bases in between. There are 14 residues in the CDR3. The germline V gene has CDR1 SGHTA and CDR2 FQGNSA. The CDR3, as DNA: TGTGCCAGCAGCTTAGAACTGACCTCCTACGAGCAGTACTTC. Translating gives CASSLELTSYEQYF.

This clonotype has at least ten counts. V usage is TRBV6-1 and J usage is TRBJ2-4; possibly TRBD2 for D (8 bases). The V gene's germline CDR1 is MNHNS and CDR2 SASEGT. Trimming shortened V by 3 bases and J by 3 bases, and 21 bases separated the two germline ends. The CDR3 totals 18 residues. The CDR3 protein is CASSERGREAQFKNIQYF. For the CDR3, the DNA is TGTGCCAGCAGTGAGAGGGGGCGGGAGGCCCAGTTCAAAAACATTCAGTACTTC.

The V gene is TRBV7-2, the J gene TRBJ1-6, with D possibly TRBD1 on 5 matching bases. Germline CDR1 reads SGHTA; CDR2 reads FQGNSA. The V gene lost 2 bases and the J gene lost 6 bases, with 14 bases spanning the gap. This CDR3 has 16 amino acids. The CDR3 here is CASSLIPGLANSPLHF. CDR3 coding DNA: TGTGCCAGCAGCTTAATTCCAGGGTTAGCTAATTCACCCCTCCACTTT. Full variable domain (outside the CDR3, taken from reference TRBV7-2 and TRBJ1-6): GAGVSQSPSNKVTEKGKDVELRCDPISGHTALYWYRQSLGQGLEFLIYFQGNSAPDKSGLPSDRFSAERTGGSVSTLTIQRTQQEDSAVYLCASSLIPGLANSPLHFGNGTRLTVT.

At least ten counts were recorded for this clonotype. The germline gene is not matched at one end of the junction; a read error may be the cause. The chain is built from TRBV27 and TRBJ2-7; 8 bases fit TRBD2. The CDR3 length is 17 residues. Germline V CDR1 and CDR2: MNHEY, SMNVEV (reference sequence). The CDR3 nucleotides read TGTGCCAGCACTTTACGAGTGACTAGCGTTCCGTTCAGCGAGCAGTACTTC. It is translated as CASTLRVTSVPFSEQYF.

This clonotype was recorded at least ten times. This chain joins TRBV6-1 and TRBJ1-1, with a possible D match to TRBD1 (5 bases). Trimming removed 7 bases from V and 6 bases from J, with 15 bases in between. The CDR3 is made up of 13 amino acids. Germline V gene sequence: CDR1 MNHNS, CDR2 SASEGT. The CDR3 here is CASIGGGVSEAFF. Here the CDR3 DNA reads TGTGCCAGCATTGGGGGTGGGGTATCTGAAGCTTTCTTT.

This clonotype was found many times. The chain uses TRBV19 and TRBJ1-1, with 8 bases identical to TRBD1. CDR3 length equals 15 residues. Germline trimming cut 5 bases from V and 0 bases from J; bases unmatched to any gene: 5. Germline V lookup: CDR1 LNHDA, CDR2 SQIVND (reference sequence). CDR3 DNA: TGTGCCAGTAGTGGACAGGGACTGGTGAACACTGAAGCTTTCTTT. This codes for CASSGQGLVNTEAFF.

This clonotype occurred many times. This rearrangement joins TRBV6-4 to TRBJ1-1, with 10 bases lining up with TRBD1. The CDR3 covers 15 residues. The germline gives CDR1 MRHNA, CDR2 SNTAGT. V shed 0 bases, J shed 6 bases, and the junction held 4 bases outside the gene matches. The CDR3 coding sequence is TGTGCCAGCAGTGACTCGGACAGGGGGGTCGCTGAAGCTTTCTTT. Its translation is CASSDSDRGVAEAFF.

This clonotype was seen at least ten times. This sequence joins TRBV20-1 and TRBJ2-5; 8 nucleotides agree with TRBD2. V was clipped by 6 bases and J by 5 bases; unmatched bases: 8. CDR3 length: 13 residues. Germline V lookup: CDR1 DFQATT, CDR2 SNEGSKA (reference sequence). Written as DNA, the CDR3 is TGCAGTGCGATGACTAGCGTCGTGGAGACCCAGTACTTC. The encoded protein is CSAMTSVVETQYF.

The chain carries TRBV28 and TRBJ1-5, with no clear D. Per germline, CDR1 MDHEN and CDR2 SYDVKM. Deletions cut 6 bases from V and 7 bases from J, with 16 bases between. This CDR3 is built from 14 residues. The CDR3 reads CASSLVGLGQPQHF. The CDR3 coding sequence is TGTGCCAGCAGCCTCGTGGGATTAGGACAGCCCCAGCATTTT.

Ten or more counts support this clonotype. This chain links TRBV10-2 with TRBJ1-3; unclear D gene. The CDR3 runs 14 residues. Germline CDR1 and CDR2: WSHSY and SAAADI. V lost 6 bases and J lost 0, with 9 bases in between. CDR3 bases: TGCGCCAGCAGGGATAGAGTCTCTGGAAACACCATATATTTT. Its translation: CASRDRVSGNTIYF.

This clonotype has at least ten counts. The chain links TRBV19 to TRBJ1-2, with a weak D call TRBD1 (5 bases). The CDR3 extends over 12 amino acids. V was pared by 6 bases and J by 8 bases, with 13 bases between. Germline-derived CDR1 and CDR2 are LNHDA and SQIVND (reference sequence). CDR3 DNA sequence: TGTGCCAGTAGCGATGGGGCTCTGGGCTACACCTTC. Translation gives CASSDGALGYTF.

This clonotype was seen many times. The rearrangement uses TRBV29-1 and TRBJ2-7; perhaps TRBD1 as D (6 bases). V lost 7 bases, J lost 5 bases, and 21 bases lay in between. CDR3 length: 14 residues. CDR1 SQVTM and CDR2 ANQGSEA come from the germline V gene. CDR3 amino acids: CSGLKQQGSHEQYF. Written as DNA, the CDR3 is TGCAGCGGGCTGAAACAACAGGGTTCCCACGAGCAGTACTTC.

This clonotype was seen many times. The DNA for the CDR3 is TGTGCCTGGAGTGATGGGAGAGAGACCCAGTACTTC. As protein: CAWSDGRETQYF. The chain couples TRBV30 to TRBJ2-5; D might be TRBD2 (5 bases). CDR3 length: 12 residues. Germline V gene data show CDR1 as GTSNPN and CDR2 as SVGIG (reference sequence). Trimming removed 1 base at V and 4 bases at J, with 7 bases between.

This clonotype was observed many times. The chain carries TRBV20-1 and TRBJ1-2; TRBD1 might be the D (6 bases). The CDR3 covers 13 residues. The germline gives CDR1 DFQATT, CDR2 SNEGSKA (reference sequence). Trimming pared 0 bases from V and 6 bases from J, leaving 11 bases between. The CDR3 here is CSARDQQGHGYTF. The CDR3 bases are TGCAGTGCTAGAGATCAACAGGGACATGGCTACACCTTC.